The clone carrying this T cell receptor beta chain appeared a single time. Under the authors' procedure: By means of reference gene primer amplification, nucleated cell counts were estimated. Sequencing used immunoSEQ multiplex PCR; TCRdb keeps in-frame clones, though not all of them. V and J calls and clone size are given by that table; D and trimming were obtained from the DNA. The data show more than 100,000 clones, 80% to 90% seen once. The data belong to a study of blood T cell repertoires in COVID-19. About the research overall: From T cells, B-cell-depleted T cells, or PBMCs came the material, which was cDNA or gDNA.

The study recruited people aged about 18 to 89 years across about two dozen US areas. J was trimmed by 1 base and V by 2 bases; bases with no gene match: 4. The CDR3 is 16 amino acids. From germline, CDR1 is MDHEN and CDR2 SYDVKM. Sequencing was done on a sample of PBMCs or T cells enriched from blood (not recorded which). The TCR comes from a man in his forties or fifties with acute COVID-19. This chain joins TRBV28 and TRBJ2-3, with 9 bases lining up with TRBD2. This chain's CDR3 is CASSLTSGFGTDTQYF. In DNA form, the CDR3 reads TGTGCCAGCAGTTTAACTAGCGGGTTCGGCACAGATACGCAGTATTTT.